This TCR beta chain was identified in a study of T cells in Graves' hyperthyroidism and ophthalmopathy. Study in general: Peripheral blood specimens were obtained at initial diagnosis, prior to any treatment.

Amplified regions were TCR beta CDR3 sequences from RNA transcripts. First-round RT-PCR of the TCR CDR3 relied on the HTBI primer set. From the multiplex PCR reads, TCRdb called clonotypes with MiXCR, one entry per CDR3 protein. The top ten hold 7.5% to 9.5% of the sample, which has hundreds of thousands of distinct CDR3 sequences, 35% to 40% seen once. Germline V gene data show CDR1 as SGDLS and CDR2 as YYNGEE. This CDR3 has 17 residues. V was cut by 4 bases and J by 4 bases, with 21 bases left in between. V is TRBV9 and J is TRBJ1-3; D is perhaps TRBD1 (5 bases). The sample taken for sequencing was blood. This receptor was taken from a man younger than 35 with Graves' hyperthyroidism. CDR3 nucleotide sequence: TGTGCCAGCAGCCAAGAGGGACTTGCGATAACGGGAAACACCATATATTTT. Translation: CASSQEGLAITGNTIYF.